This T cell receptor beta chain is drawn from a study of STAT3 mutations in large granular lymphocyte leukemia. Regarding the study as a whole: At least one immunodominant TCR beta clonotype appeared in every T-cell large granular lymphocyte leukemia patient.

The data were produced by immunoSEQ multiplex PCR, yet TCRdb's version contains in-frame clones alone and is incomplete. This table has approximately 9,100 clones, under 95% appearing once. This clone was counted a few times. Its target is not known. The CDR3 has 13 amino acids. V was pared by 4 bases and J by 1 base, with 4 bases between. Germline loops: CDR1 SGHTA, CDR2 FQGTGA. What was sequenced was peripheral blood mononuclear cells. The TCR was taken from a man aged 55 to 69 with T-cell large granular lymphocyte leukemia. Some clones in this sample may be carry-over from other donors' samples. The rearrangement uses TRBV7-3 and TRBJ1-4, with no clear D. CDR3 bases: TGTGCCAGCAGCTCGATAACTAATGAAAAACTGTTTTTT. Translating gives CASSSITNEKLFF.